This TCR beta chain stems from a study of OX40 agonist ivuxolimab in advanced cancers. Overall study findings and caveats: CD4+ and CD8+ blood T cells expanded clonally by week 6 at 0.1 to 3.0 mg/kg. The specificity for antigen of the expanded peripheral T cells was not determined.

V shed 6 bases and J shed 2 bases, with 13 bases lying between them. The germline V gene encodes CDR1 LNHDA and CDR2 SQIVND (reference sequence). This CDR3 has 15 amino acids. Data came from immunoSEQ multiplex PCR; TCRdb stores just in-frame clones and leaves some out. Among around 60,000 clones listed, approximately 80% were seen once. Concerning this clone itself: Antigen specificity is unknown.

This TCR was recovered from an adult with an advanced solid tumor such as melanoma, head and neck, liver or kidney cancer. The source was CD4+ or CD8+ T cells sorted from blood, collected in a trial of the OX40 agonist ivuxolimab. This chain uses TRBV19 with TRBJ1-4, with a possible D match to TRBD1 (5 bases). This CDR3 is CASRHPGGTNEKLFF. The CDR3 region has the DNA TGTGCCAGTAGACATCCGGGGGGGACTAATGAAAAACTGTTTTTT. Using reference TRBV19 and TRBJ1-4 for the parts outside the CDR3, the full variable domain is DGGITQSPKYLFRKEGQNVTLSCEQNLNHDAMYWYRQDPGQGLRLIYYSQIVNDFQKGDIAEGYSVSREKKESFPLTVTSAQKNPTAFYLCASRHPGGTNEKLFFGSGTQLSVL.